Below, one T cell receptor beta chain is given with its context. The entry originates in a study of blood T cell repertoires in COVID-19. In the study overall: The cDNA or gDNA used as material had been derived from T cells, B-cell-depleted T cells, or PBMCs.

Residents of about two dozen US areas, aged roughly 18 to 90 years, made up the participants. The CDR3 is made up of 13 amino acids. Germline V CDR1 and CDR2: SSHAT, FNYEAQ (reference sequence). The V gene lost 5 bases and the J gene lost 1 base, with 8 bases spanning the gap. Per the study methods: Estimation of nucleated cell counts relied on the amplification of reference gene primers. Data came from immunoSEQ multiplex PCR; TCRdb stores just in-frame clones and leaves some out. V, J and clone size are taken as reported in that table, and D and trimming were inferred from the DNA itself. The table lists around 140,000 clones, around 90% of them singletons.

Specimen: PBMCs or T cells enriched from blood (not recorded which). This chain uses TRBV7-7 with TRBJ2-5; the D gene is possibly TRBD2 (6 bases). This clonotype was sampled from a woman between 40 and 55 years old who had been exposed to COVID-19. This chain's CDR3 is CASSRDFQETQYF. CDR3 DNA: TGTGCCAGCAGCCGGGACTTCCAAGAGACCCAGTACTTC.